This note documents a single T cell receptor beta chain sequence. The antigen is not known. The donors, all of them Caucasian adults, lived in Nashville, Tennessee. Source study methods: ImmunoSEQ supplied junction-only sequences lacking quality scores, so filtering was different. The repertoire was sequenced with immunoSEQ multiplex PCR; TCRdb's copy has only in-frame clones and lacks some. V and J calls and clone size follow that table, whereas D and trimming were derived from the DNA. This sample yields more than 2,000,000 clones, of which more than 85% are seen a single time; under 0.45% belongs to the top ten. The data are from a study of shared clonotypes between healthy human individuals. The wider study: The study used three CD4 naive, three CD4 memory, two CD8 naive and one CD8 memory plate per donor.

Study-wide results and limits: Specimens sampled were limited to blood, with tissue repertoires likely differing.

The length of the CDR3 is 13 residues. Germline CDR1 is ENHRY and CDR2 is SYGVKD. V was clipped by 8 bases and J by 5 bases; unmatched bases: 8. Input material: naive CD4+ T cells from PBMCs. The subset was: CD45RA+ positively selected. This clonotype originated in a man aged 18 to 35 in good health. Some clones in this sample may be carry-over from other donors' samples. The V gene is TRBV10-3, the J gene TRBJ2-7; 8 bases match TRBD1. For the CDR3, the DNA is TGTGCCATCGACAGGGGCCGAGGAAACGAGCAGTACTTC. This sequence encodes CAIDRGRGNEQYF.